These 23 T cell receptor beta chains originate from one sample sequenced in a study of T cells in Graves' hyperthyroidism and ophthalmopathy. Amplification of TCR beta CDR3 regions was performed using RNA transcripts as template. The HTBI primer set drove a first-round RT-PCR of the TCR CDR3. TCRdb recomputed calls from the multiplex PCR reads with MiXCR, one row per CDR3 protein. Here the sample spans 340,000 or so distinct CDR3 sequences, around a sixth being singletons. What was sequenced was blood. These receptors came from a man aged 25 to 40 with Graves' hyperthyroidism.

This clonotype came up a few times. The chain links TRBV20-1 to TRBJ2-1; the D gene is possibly TRBD2 (5 bases). CDR3 length equals 11 residues. The V and J ends lost 6 bases and 9 bases respectively, with 12 bases between them. Germline V CDR1 and CDR2: DFQATT, SNEGSKA (reference sequence). CDR3 bases: TGCAGTGCGGATGAGGGCAGTGAGCAGTTCTTC. It encodes CSADEGSEQFF.

This clonotype has just a few counts. The V gene is TRBV29-1, the J gene TRBJ1-2; possible D gene TRBD1, 5 bases. V shed 7 bases and J shed 4 bases, with 19 bases lying between them. The germline V gene has CDR1 SQVTM and CDR2 ANQGSEA. CDR3 size: 14 residues. CDR3 sequence: CSANAPGRIYGYTF. The CDR3 bases are TGCAGCGCCAATGCGCCGGGACGGATCTATGGCTACACCTTC.

This clonotype showed up many times. The chain couples TRBV5-8 to TRBJ1-2; the D gene is possibly TRBD1 (5 bases). Trimming stripped 2 bases from V and 4 bases from J, with 15 bases between. From germline, CDR1 is SGHTS and CDR2 YDEGEE. This CDR3 has 15 amino acids. The CDR3 DNA follows: TGTGCCAGCAGCTTTTTTACTGGACAAAGCTATGGCTACACCTTC. The encoded protein is CASSFFTGQSYGYTF.

This clonotype was observed many times. The chain joins TRBV12-5 to TRBJ2-3, with no clear D. V was trimmed by 5 bases and J by 5 bases, leaving 5 bases between them. The CDR3 consists of 11 residues. Germline V CDR1 and CDR2: LGHNT, FRNRAP. CDR3 sequence (DNA): TGTGCTAGTGGTCAAGGAGATACGCAGTATTTT. Translation gives CASGQGDTQYF.

The J gene is TRBJ2-1, the V gene TRBV27; D is ambiguous. V gave up 1 base and J gave up 4 bases, with 14 bases separating them. CDR1 MNHEY and CDR2 SMNVEV come from the germline V gene (reference sequence). The CDR3 has 16 residues. Here the CDR3 DNA reads TGTGCCAGCAGTTTATTTGGCGGAGCCAGGTACAATGAGCAGTTCTTC. Encoded protein: CASSLFGGARYNEQFF.

The rearrangement joins TRBV5-1 to TRBJ2-5; the match to TRBD2 covers 8 bases. V lost 4 bases and J lost 7; bases outside the gene matches: 9. CDR1 is SGHRS and CDR2 is YFSETQ in the germline V gene. The length of the CDR3 is 14 residues. CDR3 sequence (DNA): TGCGCCAGCAGCACCATGGTAGCGGGAAGGACCCAGTACTTC. Protein: CASSTMVAGRTQYF.

V usage is TRBV6-4 and J usage is TRBJ1-5; tentatively, D is TRBD1 (5 bases). Germline CDR1 is MRHNA and CDR2 is SNTAGT. This CDR3 has 17 residues. Trimming stripped 10 bases from V and 0 bases from J, with 22 bases between. The CDR3 spells CAIPVVCGGYSNQPQHF. CDR3 in DNA: TGTGCCATCCCGGTGGTTTGCGGGGGGTATAGCAATCAGCCCCAGCATTTT.

This clonotype appeared many times. The chain links TRBV20-1 to TRBJ2-5; D uncertain. Germline CDR1 and CDR2: DFQATT and SNEGSKA (reference sequence). V was pared by 1 base and J by 3 bases, with 9 bases between. The CDR3 has 13 residues. The CDR3 region has the DNA TGCAGTGCTAGAGCCGACCGCAAAGAGACCCAGTACTTC. This encodes CSARADRKETQYF.

This clonotype has just a few counts. The chain links TRBV7-8 to TRBJ2-2, with D perhaps matching TRBD1 or TRBD2 (6 bases each). V lost 4 bases to trimming and J lost 4 bases, with 16 bases between them. Germline V lookup: CDR1 SGHVS, CDR2 FQNEAQ. This CDR3 has 16 amino acids. The CDR3 region is CASSSGRGGGTGELFF. In nucleotides, the CDR3 is TGTGCCAGCAGCTCAGGACGAGGGGGAGGCACCGGGGAGCTGTTTTTT.

This clonotype was counted at least ten times. The chain carries TRBV29-1 and TRBJ1-1, with a weak D call TRBD1 (5 bases). CDR1 is SQVTM and CDR2 is ANQGSEA in the germline V gene. CDR3 length: 14 residues. V lost 4 bases, J lost 1 base, and 13 bases lay in between. CDR3 in amino acids: CSVGPGGSNTEAFF. The CDR3, as DNA: TGCAGCGTTGGACCGGGGGGGTCGAACACTGAAGCTTTCTTT. Full variable domain (missing parts from reference TRBV29-1 and TRBJ1-1): SAVISQKPSRDICQRGTSLTIQCQVDSQVTMMFWYRQQPGQSLTLIATANQGSEATYESGFVIDKFPISRPNLTFSTLTVSNMSPEDSSIYLCSVGPGGSNTEAFFGQGTRLTVV.

This clonotype was detected many times. The J gene is TRBJ1-2, the V gene TRBV28; unclear D gene. V was shortened by 3 bases and J by 7 bases, with 15 bases between the two germline ends. The germline CDR1 and CDR2 sequences are MDHEN and SYDVKM. CDR3 length: 14 residues. The CDR3 sequence is CASSLNVRAGGYTF. As DNA, the CDR3 is TGTGCCAGCAGTTTGAATGTAAGGGCTGGTGGCTACACCTTC.

The J gene is TRBJ2-4, the V gene TRBV24-1; possibly TRBD2 for D (5 bases). V lost 3 bases and J lost 5, with 10 bases in between. This CDR3 is built from 14 residues. Germline CDR1 KGHDR, CDR2 SFDVKD. CDR3 in amino acids: CATSDTRTENIQYF. The CDR3, as DNA: TGTGCCACCAGTGATACTAGGACGGAAAACATTCAGTACTTC.

In its sample, this clonotype was seen many times. The gene calls are TRBV11-2 and TRBJ2-1; weak D call: TRBD2 (7 bases). Trimming took off 3 bases at V and 9 bases at J, with 12 bases between the two ends. The CDR3 is 13 amino acids. The germline gives CDR1 SGHAT, CDR2 FQNNGV. The CDR3 region is CASSFRGGGEQFF. CDR3 in DNA: TGTGCCAGCAGCTTTAGAGGGGGGGGTGAGCAGTTCTTC.

This clonotype has at least ten counts. The chain carries TRBV12-3 or TRBV12-4 and TRBJ1-4; no reliable D call. V dropped 4 bases and J dropped 8 bases, with 5 bases sitting between them. The CDR3 length is 11 residues. The CDR3 protein is CASSSAEKLFF. The CDR3, as DNA: TGTGCCAGCAGTTCTGCGGAAAAACTGTTTTTT.

The chain combines TRBV9 with TRBJ1-4; TRBD1 is a possible D gene (6 bases). CDR3 length equals 14 residues. Deletions cut 1 base from V and 7 bases from J, with 11 bases between. Germline CDR1 reads SGDLS; CDR2 reads YYNGEE. The CDR3 bases are TGTGCCAGCAGCGTAACGACAGGTGCTGAAAAACTGTTTTTT. This sequence encodes CASSVTTGAEKLFF.

Concerning this clonotype: Mismatch with germline at one junction end may stem from a read error. This chain joins TRBV18 and TRBJ2-5; 8 nucleotides align to TRBD1. This CDR3 region has 17 residues. Germline CDR1 and CDR2: KGHSH and LQKENI. CDR3 protein: CASSRNWGQAYQETQCF. CDR3 bases: TGTGCCAGCTCACGTAACTGGGGACAGGCCTACCAAGAGACCCAGTGCTTC.

DNA for the CDR3: TGTGCCAGCAGTTACAACAACCCGGGACAGGGTTCCTACGAGCAGTACTTC. This codes for CASSYNNPGQGSYEQYF. The J gene is TRBJ2-7, the V gene TRBV6-5; 9 nucleotides align to TRBD1. CDR3 length: 17 residues. After removal of 2 bases from V and 1 base from J, the junction contained 9 bases not matched to a gene. Per germline, CDR1 MNHEY and CDR2 SVGAGI.

This chain uses TRBV7-9 with TRBJ2-2; D might be TRBD2 (5 bases). Germline V gene data show CDR1 as SEHNR and CDR2 as FQNEAQ (reference sequence). Deletions cut 7 bases from V and 6 bases from J, with 18 bases between. This CDR3 has 15 residues. CDR3 in amino acids: CASTMQEDYAGELFF. The CDR3 DNA sequence: TGTGCCAGCACGATGCAGGAGGATTATGCCGGGGAGCTGTTTTTT. Full variable domain (missing parts from reference TRBV7-9 and TRBJ2-2): DTGVSQNPRHKITKRGQNVTFRCDPISEHNRLYWYRQTLGQGPEFLTYFQNEAQLEKSRLLSDRFSAERPKGSFSTLEIQRTEQGDSAMYLCASTMQEDYAGELFFGEGSRLTVL.

This chain uses TRBV29-1 with TRBJ2-1; 8 bases line up with TRBD2. Trimming cost V 7 bases and J 10 bases; bases outside gene matches: 9. This CDR3 has 12 residues. Per germline, CDR1 SQVTM and CDR2 ANQGSEA. In DNA, the CDR3 is TGCAGCGGGGGGCTAGCGGGTTACGAGCAGTTCTTC. Translating gives CSGGLAGYEQFF.

There are a few counts of this clonotype. J is TRBJ2-7 and V is TRBV10-2, with 7 bases that match TRBD2. CDR1 and CDR2 (germline): WSHSY, SAAADI. This CDR3 has 12 amino acids. The trim removed 7 bases at V and 7 bases at J, leaving 7 bases unmatched. In nucleotides, the CDR3 is TGCGCCAGCACAGCGGGGCCTAGGGAGCAGTACTTC. This gives the protein CASTAGPREQYF.

The gene calls are TRBV5-1 and TRBJ1-1, with no clear D. CDR3 length: 17 amino acids. V lost 4 bases to trimming and J lost 0 bases, with 19 bases between them. From germline, CDR1 is SGHRS and CDR2 YFSETQ. CDR3 DNA: TGCGCCAGCAGCGTAAAATTTCGCTACAGATTGAACACTGAAGCTTTCTTT. Its protein is CASSVKFRYRLNTEAFF.

In this sample, this clonotype turned up many times. V usage is TRBV7-2 and J usage is TRBJ2-3; 13 positions agree with TRBD2. This CDR3 contains 15 residues. Germline lookup yields CDR1 SGHTA and CDR2 FQGNSA. The V and J ends lost 2 bases and 8 bases, in that order; junction bases with no gene match: 4. The CDR3 loop is CASSLWTSGSSTQYF. DNA for the CDR3: TGTGCCAGCAGCTTATGGACTAGCGGGAGTAGTACGCAGTATTTT.

V gene TRBV27 combines with J gene TRBJ1-5; a weak D match, TRBD1 (5 bases). CDR1 and CDR2 (germline): MNHEY, SMNVEV (reference sequence). The V gene lost 1 base and the J gene lost 4 bases, with 17 bases spanning the gap. There are 17 residues in the CDR3. The CDR3 here is CASSLWGGDDLNQPQHF. CDR3 nucleotide sequence: TGTGCCAGCAGTTTATGGGGGGGGGACGACCTGAATCAGCCCCAGCATTTT.